This record looks at one T cell receptor (beta chain) sequence and its context. With the read ending 3 residues before the CDR3 end, the germline J gene is used to fill in that end. The protocol was immunoSEQ multiplex PCR, while the TCRdb copy is restricted to in-frame clones and leaves out a portion. The specimen's table records about 45,000 clones. The data were taken from a study of T cells in women clearing cervical HPV infection. The V segment lost 2 bases and the J segment 4 bases; nucleotides outside the gene matches: 0. This CDR3 contains 14 residues. The germline V gene has CDR1 SGHNT and CDR2 YYREEE (reference sequence).

The rearrangement links TRBV5-4 to TRBJ2-7, with 13 bases lining up with TRBD2. This TCR was recovered from a woman aged 18 to 75 with a cervical HPV16 infection that either progressed to CIN3+ or cleared (not recorded which). The sample comprised blood buffy coat. The CDR3 DNA, read in part, is TGTGCCAGCAGCTTACTAGCGGGAGGGTACGAG. Its protein is CASSLLAGGYE. The whole CDR3 sequence reads CASSLLAGGYEQYF.